This T cell receptor (beta chain) appears in the sequencing data of a study of shared T cell receptors in the human thymus. Sequencing was performed with immunoSEQ multiplex PCR; in TCRdb, only in-frame clones are kept and a portion is missing. The data show approximately 400,000 clones, 95% seen once. The CDR3 has 10 residues. V was pared by 3 bases and J by 4 bases, with 4 bases between. CDR1 DFQATT and CDR2 SNEGSKA come from the germline V gene (reference sequence). The source material was thymocytes. This sequence joins TRBV20-1 and TRBJ2-7; D gene uncertain. This clonotype was sampled from a human donor. As DNA, the CDR3 is TGCAGTGCTAGGGTGTACGAGCAGTACTTC. This translates into CSARVYEQYF.